Each of the 5 T cell receptor beta chains below was sequenced from the same sample in a study of T cell repertoires in ileal Crohn's disease. The time point: neoterminal ileum biopsy at postoperative endoscopy, about 6 months after surgery. TCRdb's table, derived via immunoSEQ multiplex PCR, lists solely in-frame clones and lacks some. The repertoire holds about 1,900 clones, approximately 90% seen once, with roughly 4.4% in the top ten. Sequenced material: ileal tissue. The source is an adult with Crohn's disease.

The chain recombines TRBV6-5 with TRBJ1-2; 7 bases map to TRBD1. Germline-derived CDR1 and CDR2 are MNHEY and SVGAGI. The V gene end was trimmed by 6 bases and the J gene end by 4 bases; junction bases not matched to a gene: 8. This CDR3 contains 14 residues. The DNA for the CDR3 is TGTGCCAGCAGCCACAGGGGAATGAGCTATGGCTACACCTTC. As protein: CASSHRGMSYGYTF.

The V and J genes are TRBV7-9 and TRBJ2-3; 7 nucleotides match TRBD2. CDR1 is SEHNR and CDR2 is FQNEAQ in the germline V gene (reference sequence). The junction had 9 bases not matched to a gene; V was cut back by 0 bases and J by 6 bases. The CDR3 spans 16 residues. This CDR3 is CASSLASLAETDTQYF. The CDR3 nucleotides are TGTGCCAGCAGCTTAGCGAGCCTAGCGGAAACCGATACGCAGTATTTT. Full variable domain (outside the CDR3, taken from reference TRBV7-9 and TRBJ2-3): DTGVSQNPRHKITKRGQNVTFRCDPISEHNRLYWYRQTLGQGPEFLTYFQNEAQLEKSRLLSDRFSAERPKGSFSTLEIQRTEQGDSAMYLCASSLASLAETDTQYFGPGTRLTVL.

V is TRBV5-1 and J is TRBJ2-1; D is possibly TRBD1 (6 bases). The CDR3 is 15 residues long. Germline loops: CDR1 SGHRS, CDR2 YFSETQ. V was trimmed by 7 bases and J by 0 bases, leaving 14 bases between them. The CDR3 loop reads CASVGTGSSYNEQFF. Here the CDR3 DNA reads TGCGCCAGCGTGGGAACAGGGAGCTCCTACAATGAGCAGTTCTTC.

The J gene is TRBJ2-7, the V gene TRBV28; possible D gene TRBD2, 5 bases. This CDR3 is 14 amino acids long. V was cut by 0 bases and J by 3 bases, with 9 bases left in between. Germline V gives CDR1 MDHEN, CDR2 SYDVKM. This CDR3 is CASSLCCAGYEQYF. CDR3 DNA: TGTGCCAGCAGTTTATGCTGTGCGGGCTACGAGCAGTACTTC.

The chain links TRBV7-3 to TRBJ2-3; possible D gene TRBD2, 5 bases. The CDR3 totals 15 residues. The germline V gene encodes CDR1 SGHTA and CDR2 FQGTGA. Trimming took off 3 bases at V and 1 base at J, with 11 bases between the two ends. This CDR3 is CASSLRRAGTDTQYF. In DNA, the CDR3 is TGTGCCAGCAGCTTGAGGCGGGCCGGCACAGATACGCAGTATTTT.